The T cell receptor (beta chain) described here comes from a study of blood T cell repertoires in COVID-19. Data came from immunoSEQ multiplex PCR; TCRdb stores just in-frame clones and leaves some out. The table records about 160,000 clones, 75% to 90% of them present only once. CDR1 and CDR2 (germline): ENHRY, SYGVKD. Trimming removed 5 bases from V and 0 bases from J; junction bases left unmatched: 10. CDR3 length: 18 residues. The sequenced sample was peripheral blood. This clonotype was sampled from a woman at least 80 years old with active or convalescent COVID-19. The rearrangement joins TRBV10-3 to TRBJ2-1, with TRBD1 matching 10 bases. CDR3 amino acids: CAISPGTGVSSSYNEQFF. The CDR3 DNA is TGTGCCATCAGTCCCGGGACAGGGGTCTCGAGCTCCTACAATGAGCAGTTCTTC.